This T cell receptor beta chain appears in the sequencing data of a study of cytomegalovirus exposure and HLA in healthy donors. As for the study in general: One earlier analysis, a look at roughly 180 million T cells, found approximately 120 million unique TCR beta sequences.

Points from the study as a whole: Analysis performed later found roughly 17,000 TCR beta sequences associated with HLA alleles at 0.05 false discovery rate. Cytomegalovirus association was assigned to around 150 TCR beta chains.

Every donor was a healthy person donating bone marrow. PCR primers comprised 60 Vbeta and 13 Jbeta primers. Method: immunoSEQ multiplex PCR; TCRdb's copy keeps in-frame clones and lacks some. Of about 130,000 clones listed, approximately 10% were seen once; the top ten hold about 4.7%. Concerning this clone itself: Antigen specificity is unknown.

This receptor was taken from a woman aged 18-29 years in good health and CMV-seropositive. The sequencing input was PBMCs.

DNA of the CDR3: TGCAGCGTTGAGGGACAGGGATACAATGAGCAGTTCTTC. Its protein is CSVEGQGYNEQFF. This chain links TRBV29-1 with TRBJ2-1, with 9 nucleotides matching TRBD1. V dropped 3 bases and J dropped 4; count of bases not matched to a gene: 1. This CDR3 has 13 amino acids. Per the germline V gene, CDR1 is SQVTM and CDR2 is ANQGSEA.